This TCR beta chain was sequenced for a study of blood T cell repertoires in COVID-19. Study context: Samples came from the United States, Italy and Spain, spanning acute and convalescent COVID-19. T cells, B-cell-depleted T cells, or PBMCs supplied cDNA or gDNA.

Original data processing: For nucleated cells, counts were estimated from reference gene primer amplification. Produced via immunoSEQ multiplex PCR; TCRdb's table is partial and in-frame only. That table supplies the V and J calls and clone size; D and trimming were determined from the DNA. The table includes 270,000 or so clones, roughly 89% detected once. Germline values: CDR1 KGHSH, CDR2 LQKENI. The V and J ends lost 3 bases and 8 bases, in that order; junction bases with no gene match: 7. CDR3 size: 15 residues. Sequences were obtained from peripheral blood. The chain combines TRBV18 with TRBJ1-4, with TRBD1 matching over 9 bases. The clonotype comes from a woman aged 25-40 years with active or convalescent COVID-19. The chain's CDR3 is CASSPRTGGLEKLFF. CDR3 DNA sequence: TGTGCCAGCTCACCGCGAACAGGGGGCTTGGAAAAACTGTTTTTT.